Shown below are 2 T cell receptor beta chains from a single sample sequenced in a study of T-cell memory formation after mild COVID-19. TCRdb re-analysed the 5' RACE reads in MiXCR, keeping a single row per CDR3 protein. In the table there are approximately 240,000 distinct CDR3 sequences, over 15% of which are singletons. Input material: PBMCs or a T cell subset sorted from them (not recorded which). The receptors were gathered from a man between 18 and 35 years old who had mild COVID-19 (a few samples of this study predate the infection). Cell type and time point are not known.

The V gene is TRBV11-2, the J gene TRBJ2-3; D may correspond to TRBD1 or TRBD2 (6 bases each). V dropped 5 bases and J dropped 4 bases, with 19 bases sitting between them. Germline V lookup: CDR1 SGHAT, CDR2 FQNNGV. CDR3 length equals 16 residues. The CDR3 DNA reads as TGTGCCAGCAGCCTATACTCGGGGGCAAGTCCAGATACGCAGTATTTT. It is translated as CASSLYSGASPDTQYF.

The gene calls are TRBV18 and TRBJ1-2; 12 nucleotides align to TRBD1. The CDR3 has 18 amino acids. The ends lost 4 bases at V and 4 bases at J; junction bases unmatched: 13. Per germline, CDR1 KGHSH and CDR2 LQKENI. The CDR3 sequence is CASSRTALGQGAFYGYTF. The CDR3 nucleotides are TGTGCCAGCTCACGAACGGCATTGGGACAGGGGGCCTTCTATGGCTACACCTTC.